This TCR beta chain appears in the sequencing data of a study of blood T cell repertoires in COVID-19. Study-level background: Donors in the United States, Italy and Spain gave samples during acute or convalescent COVID-19.

CDR1 is SGHRS and CDR2 is YFSETQ in the germline V gene. V lost 0 bases and J 6 bases, leaving 13 bases between the germline ends. The CDR3 length is 15 residues. Adults between roughly 18 and 95 years of age took part from fewer than 30 US areas. Cohort allocation depended upon clinical history that participants reported. In the original processing: The assay estimated nucleated cells by amplifying reference gene primers. The assay was immunoSEQ multiplex PCR, and TCRdb's table has in-frame clones only and misses some. V and J calls and clone size are given by that table; D and trimming were obtained from the DNA. The data contain about 200,000 clones, roughly 82% of them singletons.

The sample was PBMCs or T cells enriched from blood (not recorded which). The V and J genes are TRBV5-1 and TRBJ1-5; D possibly corresponds to TRBD1 (5 bases). The receptor's source is a man aged 35 to 55 with acute COVID-19. Here the CDR3 reads CASSLATGVGQPQHF. Written as DNA, the CDR3 is TGCGCCAGCAGCTTGGCCACGGGGGTGGGTCAGCCCCAGCATTTT.